These 2 T cell receptor beta chains originate from one sample sequenced in a study of shared clonotypes between healthy human individuals. Naive CD8 populations comprised CD45RO-negative cells positively selected for CCR7, excluding terminally differentiated effector memory CD45RA+ cells. Data came from immunoSEQ multiplex PCR; TCRdb stores just in-frame clones and leaves some out. The table records about 2.1 million clones, around 95% of them present only once. Sequenced input: naive CD8+ T cells from PBMCs. These receptors originate from a young man in good health. Some clones in this sample may be carry-over from other donors' samples.

The rearrangement uses TRBV19 and TRBJ2-1; D unresolved. This CDR3 contains 15 residues. Germline V gene data show CDR1 as LNHDA and CDR2 as SQIVND (reference sequence). V dropped 5 bases and J dropped 0 bases, with 11 bases sitting between them. The CDR3 loop reads CASSRPLSSYNEQFF. DNA of the CDR3: TGTGCCAGTAGTCGCCCCCTGAGCTCCTACAATGAGCAGTTCTTC.

The V gene is TRBV7-9, the J gene TRBJ2-7; 9 positions match TRBD2. CDR3 length equals 17 residues. Per the germline V gene, CDR1 is SEHNR and CDR2 is FQNEAQ (reference sequence). J was trimmed by 4 bases and V by 6 bases; bases with no gene match: 16. CDR3 region: CASRGEYSSGIGYEQYF. CDR3 coding DNA: TGTGCCAGCAGAGGCGAATACTCTAGCGGGATAGGTTACGAGCAGTACTTC.